This TCR beta chain appears in the sequencing data of a study of tumor-infiltrating lymphocytes in primary liver carcinoma. Study-wide context: Maximum tumor diameters ranged from roughly 4.2 to 10 cm, stage T1-T3 N0M0.

Constant-region priming of around 500 ng total RNA yielded TCR beta cDNA. Modified slightly, ARM-PCR produced TCR beta libraries over three nested multiplex PCR rounds. Each of the first two PCR rounds ran nine to ten cycles with TRBV1-TRBV30 forward and C-beta reverse primers. TCRdb re-called the multiplex PCR reads with MiXCR, one entry per CDR3 protein. Among 95,000 to 100,000 distinct CDR3 sequences listed, about 62% were seen once. Study results and limitations: Researchers report that only about 7.5-24% of top clones turned up in all five tumor regions. In tumor-adjacent and tumor-blood pairs, overlap was lower than in tumor region pairs. Significantly larger top-250-clone fractions were found in tumors than in blood (p = 0.039).

This clonotype was recorded once. Its antigen is as yet unknown. The CDR3 sequence is 17 residues long. CDR1 is SGDLS and CDR2 is YYNGEE in the germline V gene. Trimming left V 1 base short and J 0 bases short, with 15 bases between. Unsorted bulk tissue, about 19-32 mg of it, served as the source for co-extraction of RNA and DNA. The source material was liver tumor tissue from sampling region 2. Subset of the sample: tumor region T2, inferior pole. The genes are TRBV9 and TRBJ2-3; D is unclear. The receptor comes from a woman aged 55-70 years with primary liver carcinoma and hepatitis B virus infection. CDR3 nucleotide sequence: TGTGCCAGCAGCGTACCCGGTCCTCCGAGTAGCACAGATACGCAGTATTTT. It codes for CASSVPGPPSSTDTQYF.